The present T cell receptor beta chain was sequenced within a study of cytomegalovirus exposure and HLA in healthy donors. Study-level points and caveats: The study labeled 170 or so TCR beta chains cytomegalovirus-associated.

This CDR3 is built from 14 residues. Deletions cut 3 bases from V and 3 bases from J, with 11 bases between. The germline CDR1 and CDR2 sequences are KGHSH and LQKENI. Of note for this clone: Antigen: not known.

In the PCR, 60 Vbeta and 13 Jbeta primers were used. The table came from immunoSEQ multiplex PCR; TCRdb's copy has only in-frame clones and leaves some out. The table shows about 200,000 clones, with about 76% occurring only once. The rearrangement links TRBV18 to TRBJ2-5; D is perhaps TRBD1 (6 bases). The sample taken for sequencing was PBMCs. The receptor's source is a woman aged 50 to 60 in good health and CMV-seronegative. This chain's CDR3 is CASSPTGPEETQYF. The DNA for the CDR3 is TGTGCCAGCTCACCTACAGGGCCTGAAGAGACCCAGTACTTC.